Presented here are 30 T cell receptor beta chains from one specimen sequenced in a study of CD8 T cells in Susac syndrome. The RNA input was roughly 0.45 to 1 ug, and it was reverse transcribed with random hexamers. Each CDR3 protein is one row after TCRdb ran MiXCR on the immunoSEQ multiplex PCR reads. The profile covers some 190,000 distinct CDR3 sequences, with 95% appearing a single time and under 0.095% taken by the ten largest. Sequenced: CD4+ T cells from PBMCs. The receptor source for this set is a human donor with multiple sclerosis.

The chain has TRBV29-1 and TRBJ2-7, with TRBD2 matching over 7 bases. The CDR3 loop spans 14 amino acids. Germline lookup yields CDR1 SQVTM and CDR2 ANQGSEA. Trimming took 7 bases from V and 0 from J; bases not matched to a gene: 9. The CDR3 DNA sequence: TGCAGCGCGACTCCTGGGGGGGGCTCCTACGAGCAGTACTTC. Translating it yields CSATPGGGSYEQYF.

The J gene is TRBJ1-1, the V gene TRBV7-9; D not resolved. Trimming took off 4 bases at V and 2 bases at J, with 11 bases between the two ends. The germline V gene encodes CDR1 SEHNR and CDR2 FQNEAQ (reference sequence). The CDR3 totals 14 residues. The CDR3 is CASSSADKNTEAFF. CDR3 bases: TGTGCCAGCAGCTCAGCAGATAAAAACACTGAAGCTTTCTTT.

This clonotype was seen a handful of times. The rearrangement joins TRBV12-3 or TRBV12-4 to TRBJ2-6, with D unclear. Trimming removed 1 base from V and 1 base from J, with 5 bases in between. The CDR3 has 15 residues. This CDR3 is CASSLGRSGANVLTF. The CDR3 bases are TGTGCCAGCAGTTTAGGCAGGTCTGGGGCCAACGTCCTGACTTTC.

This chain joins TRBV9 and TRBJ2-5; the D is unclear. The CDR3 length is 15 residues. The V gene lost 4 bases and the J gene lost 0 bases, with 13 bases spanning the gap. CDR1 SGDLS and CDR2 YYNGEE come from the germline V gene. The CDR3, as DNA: TGTGCCAGCAGCCCTCTAGGAATATACCAAGAGACCCAGTACTTC. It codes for CASSPLGIYQETQYF.

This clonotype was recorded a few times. Here the CDR3 DNA reads TGTGCCAGCAGCCGGACCCACGGGGACCTCGAGCAGTACTTC. Protein sequence: CASSRTHGDLEQYF. The chain employs TRBV4-2 and TRBJ2-7; D tentatively fits TRBD1 or TRBD2 (5 bases each). Per germline, CDR1 LGHNA and CDR2 YNFKEQ. This CDR3 is built from 14 residues. Trimming cost V 4 bases and J 6 bases, with 16 bases left between them.

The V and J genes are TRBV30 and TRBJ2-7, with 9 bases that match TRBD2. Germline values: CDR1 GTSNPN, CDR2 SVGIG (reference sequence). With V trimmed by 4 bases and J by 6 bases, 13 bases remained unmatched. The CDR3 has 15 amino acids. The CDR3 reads CAWIEAGGTIGEQYF. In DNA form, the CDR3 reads TGTGCCTGGATTGAAGCGGGGGGCACCATAGGCGAGCAGTACTTC.

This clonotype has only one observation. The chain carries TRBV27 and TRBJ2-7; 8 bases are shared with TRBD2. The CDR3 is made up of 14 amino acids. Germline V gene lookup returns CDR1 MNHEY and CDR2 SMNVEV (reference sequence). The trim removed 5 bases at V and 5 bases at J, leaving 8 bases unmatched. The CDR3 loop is CASSDRGGIDEQYF. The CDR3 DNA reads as TGTGCCAGCAGTGACCGCGGGGGGATCGACGAGCAGTACTTC.

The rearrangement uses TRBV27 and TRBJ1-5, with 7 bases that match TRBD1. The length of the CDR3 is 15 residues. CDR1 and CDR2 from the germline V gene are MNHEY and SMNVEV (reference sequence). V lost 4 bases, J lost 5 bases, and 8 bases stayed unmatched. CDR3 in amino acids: CASSSYRGGDQPQHF. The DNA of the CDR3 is TGTGCCAGCAGTTCGTACAGGGGAGGCGATCAGCCCCAGCATTTT.

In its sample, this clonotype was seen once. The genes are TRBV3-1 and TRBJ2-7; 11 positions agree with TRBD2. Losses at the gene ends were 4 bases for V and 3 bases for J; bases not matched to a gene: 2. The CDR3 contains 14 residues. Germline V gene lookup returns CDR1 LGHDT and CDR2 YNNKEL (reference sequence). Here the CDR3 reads CASSLGTSGYEQYF. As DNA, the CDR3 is TGTGCCAGCAGCCTCGGGACTAGCGGCTACGAGCAGTACTTC.

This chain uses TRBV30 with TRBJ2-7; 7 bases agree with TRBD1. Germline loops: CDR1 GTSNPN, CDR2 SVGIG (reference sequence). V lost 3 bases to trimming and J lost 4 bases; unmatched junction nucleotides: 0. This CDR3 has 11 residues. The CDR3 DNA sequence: TGTGCCTGGAGGGGACAGTACGAGCAGTACTTC. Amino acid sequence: CAWRGQYEQYF.

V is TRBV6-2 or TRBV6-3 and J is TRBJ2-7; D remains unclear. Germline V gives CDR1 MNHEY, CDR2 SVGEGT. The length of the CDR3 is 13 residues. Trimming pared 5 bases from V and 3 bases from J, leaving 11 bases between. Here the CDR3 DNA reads TGTGCCAGCAGTGACCACTCGGGCTACGAGCAGTACTTC. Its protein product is CASSDHSGYEQYF.

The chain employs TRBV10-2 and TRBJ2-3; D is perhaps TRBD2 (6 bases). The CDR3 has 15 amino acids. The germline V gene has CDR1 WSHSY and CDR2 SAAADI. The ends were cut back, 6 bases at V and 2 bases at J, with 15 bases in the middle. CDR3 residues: CASRPRGAITDTQYF. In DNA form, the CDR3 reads TGCGCCAGCAGACCGCGCGGGGCAATCACAGATACGCAGTATTTT.

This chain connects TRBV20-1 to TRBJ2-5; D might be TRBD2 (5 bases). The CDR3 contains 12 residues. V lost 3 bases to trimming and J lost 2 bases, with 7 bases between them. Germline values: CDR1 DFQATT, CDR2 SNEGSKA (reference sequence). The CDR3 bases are TGCAGTGCTAGGACGGGACAAGAGACCCAGTACTTC. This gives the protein CSARTGQETQYF.

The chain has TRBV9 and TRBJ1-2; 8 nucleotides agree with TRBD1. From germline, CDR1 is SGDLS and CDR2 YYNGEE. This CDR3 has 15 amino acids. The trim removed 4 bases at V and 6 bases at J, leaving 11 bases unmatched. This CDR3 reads CASSPSPQGADGYTF. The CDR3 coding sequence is TGTGCCAGCAGCCCCAGTCCGCAGGGGGCGGATGGCTACACCTTC.

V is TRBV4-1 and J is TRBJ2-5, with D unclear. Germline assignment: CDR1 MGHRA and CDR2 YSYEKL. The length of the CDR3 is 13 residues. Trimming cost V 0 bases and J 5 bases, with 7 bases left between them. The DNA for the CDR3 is TGCGCCAGCAGCCAAGATCAGCTGGAGACCCAGTACTTC. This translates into CASSQDQLETQYF.

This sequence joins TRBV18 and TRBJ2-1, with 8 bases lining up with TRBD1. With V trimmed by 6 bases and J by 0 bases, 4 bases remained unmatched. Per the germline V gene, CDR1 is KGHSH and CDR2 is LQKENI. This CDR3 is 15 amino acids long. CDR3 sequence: CASSRGQGSYNEQFF. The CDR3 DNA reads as TGTGCCAGCTCCCGAGGACAGGGCTCCTACAATGAGCAGTTCTTC. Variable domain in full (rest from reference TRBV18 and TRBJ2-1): NAGVMQNPRHLVRRRGQEARLRCSPMKGHSHVYWYRQLPEEGLKFMVYLQKENIIDESGMPKERFSAEFPKEGPSILRIQQVVRGDSAAYFCASSRGQGSYNEQFFGPGTRLTVL.

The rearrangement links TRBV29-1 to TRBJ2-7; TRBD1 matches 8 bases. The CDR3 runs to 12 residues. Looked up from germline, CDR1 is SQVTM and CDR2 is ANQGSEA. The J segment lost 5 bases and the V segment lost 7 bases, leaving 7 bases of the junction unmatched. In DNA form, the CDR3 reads TGCAGCGGAGGGACAGGCGGGGACGAGCAGTACTTC. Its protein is CSGGTGGDEQYF.

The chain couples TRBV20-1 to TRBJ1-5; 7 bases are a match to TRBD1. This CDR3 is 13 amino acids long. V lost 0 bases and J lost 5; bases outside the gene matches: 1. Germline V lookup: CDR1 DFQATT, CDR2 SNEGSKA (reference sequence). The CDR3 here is CSARERGHQPQHF. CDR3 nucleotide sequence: TGCAGTGCTAGAGAAAGGGGGCATCAGCCCCAGCATTTT.

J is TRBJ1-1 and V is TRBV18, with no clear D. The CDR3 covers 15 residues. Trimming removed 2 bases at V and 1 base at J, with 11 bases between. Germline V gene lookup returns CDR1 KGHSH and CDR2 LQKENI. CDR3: CASSPISGENTEAFF. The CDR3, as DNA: TGTGCCAGCTCACCAATTTCCGGTGAGAACACTGAAGCTTTCTTT.

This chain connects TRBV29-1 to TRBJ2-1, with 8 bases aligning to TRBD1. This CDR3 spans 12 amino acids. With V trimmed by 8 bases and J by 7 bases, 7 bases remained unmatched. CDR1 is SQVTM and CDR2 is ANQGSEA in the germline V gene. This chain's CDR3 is CSTDRDGNEQFF. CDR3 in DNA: TGCAGCACGGACAGGGACGGGAATGAGCAGTTCTTC.

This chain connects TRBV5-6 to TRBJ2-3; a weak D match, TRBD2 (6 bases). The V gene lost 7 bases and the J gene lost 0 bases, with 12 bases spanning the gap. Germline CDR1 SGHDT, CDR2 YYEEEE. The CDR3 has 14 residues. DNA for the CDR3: TGTGCCAGCGGGGCGGGGCACAGCACAGATACGCAGTATTTT. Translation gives CASGAGHSTDTQYF.

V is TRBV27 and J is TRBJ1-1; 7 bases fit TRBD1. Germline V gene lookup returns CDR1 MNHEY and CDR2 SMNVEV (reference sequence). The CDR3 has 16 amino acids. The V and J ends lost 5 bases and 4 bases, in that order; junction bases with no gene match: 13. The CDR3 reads CASSLYRQGFGTEAFF. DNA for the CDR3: TGTGCCAGCAGTCTCTACCGACAGGGCTTTGGCACTGAAGCTTTCTTT.

CDR3 in DNA: TGTGCCAGCAGCTTAGTGGTAGGCCAAGAGACCCAGTACTTC. As protein: CASSLVVGQETQYF. The chain has TRBV7-2 and TRBJ2-5, with D unclear. V was clipped by 1 base and J by 1 base, with 7 bases between them. This CDR3 is 14 amino acids long. CDR1 is SGHTA, CDR2 FQGNSA, per germline. The full variable domain, in which reference TRBV7-2 and TRBJ2-5 provide the parts outside the CDR3, is GAGVSQSPSNKVTEKGKDVELRCDPISGHTALYWYRQSLGQGLEFLIYFQGNSAPDKSGLPSDRFSAERTGGSVSTLTIQRTQQEDSAVYLCASSLVVGQETQYFGPGTRLLVL.

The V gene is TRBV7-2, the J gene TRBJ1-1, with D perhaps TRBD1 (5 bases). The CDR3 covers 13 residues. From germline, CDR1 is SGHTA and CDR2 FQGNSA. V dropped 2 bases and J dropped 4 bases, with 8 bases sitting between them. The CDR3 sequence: CASSLNGGTEAFF. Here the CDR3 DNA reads TGTGCCAGCAGCTTAAACGGGGGCACTGAAGCTTTCTTT.

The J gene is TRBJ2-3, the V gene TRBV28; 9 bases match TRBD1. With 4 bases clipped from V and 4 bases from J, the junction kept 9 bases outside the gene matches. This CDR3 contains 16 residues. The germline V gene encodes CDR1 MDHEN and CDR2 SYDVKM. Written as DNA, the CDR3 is TGTGCCAGCAGTTCCGGGGACAGGGTGAGGGCAGATACGCAGTATTTT. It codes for CASSSGDRVRADTQYF.

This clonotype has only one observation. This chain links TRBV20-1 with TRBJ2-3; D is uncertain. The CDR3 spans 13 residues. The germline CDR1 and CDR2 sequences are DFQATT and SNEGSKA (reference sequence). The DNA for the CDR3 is TGCAGCGTGACTGCGACTAGCACAGATACGCAGTATTTT. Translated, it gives CSVTATSTDTQYF.

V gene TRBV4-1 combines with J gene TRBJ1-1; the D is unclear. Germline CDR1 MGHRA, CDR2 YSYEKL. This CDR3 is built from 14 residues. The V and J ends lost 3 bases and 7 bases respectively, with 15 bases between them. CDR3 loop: CASSQVGAKGEAFF. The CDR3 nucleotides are TGCGCCAGCAGCCAGGTGGGTGCGAAGGGTGAAGCTTTCTTT.

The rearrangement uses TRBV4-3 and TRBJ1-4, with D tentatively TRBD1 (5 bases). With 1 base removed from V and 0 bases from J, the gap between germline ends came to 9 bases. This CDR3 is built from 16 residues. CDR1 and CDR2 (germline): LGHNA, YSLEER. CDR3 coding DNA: TGCGCCAGCAGCCAAGCTCTAGGGGCAACTAATGAAAAACTGTTTTTT. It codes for CASSQALGATNEKLFF.

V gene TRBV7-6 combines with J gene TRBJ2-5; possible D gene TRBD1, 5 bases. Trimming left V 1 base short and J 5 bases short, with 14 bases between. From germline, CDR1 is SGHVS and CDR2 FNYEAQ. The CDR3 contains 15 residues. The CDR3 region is CASSLVWQGFETQYF. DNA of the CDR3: TGTGCCAGCAGCTTAGTCTGGCAGGGCTTTGAGACCCAGTACTTC.

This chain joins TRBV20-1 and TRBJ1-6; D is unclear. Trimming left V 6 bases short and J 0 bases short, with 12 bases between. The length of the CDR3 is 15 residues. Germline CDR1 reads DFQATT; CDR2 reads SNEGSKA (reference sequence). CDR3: CSALRPSSYNSPLHF. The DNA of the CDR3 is TGCAGTGCGTTGCGCCCGAGCTCCTATAATTCACCCCTCCACTTT.